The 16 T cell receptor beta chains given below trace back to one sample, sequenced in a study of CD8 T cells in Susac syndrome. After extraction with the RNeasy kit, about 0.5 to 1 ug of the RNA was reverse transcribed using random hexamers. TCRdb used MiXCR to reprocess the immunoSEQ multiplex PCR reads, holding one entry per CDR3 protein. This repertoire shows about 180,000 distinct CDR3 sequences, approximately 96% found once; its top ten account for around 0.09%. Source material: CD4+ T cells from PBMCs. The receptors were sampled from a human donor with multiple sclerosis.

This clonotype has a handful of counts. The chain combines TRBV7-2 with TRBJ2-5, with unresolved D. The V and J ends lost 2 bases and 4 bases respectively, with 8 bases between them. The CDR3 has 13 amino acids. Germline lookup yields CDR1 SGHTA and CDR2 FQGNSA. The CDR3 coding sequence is TGTGCCAGCAGCTTATCCCTTGGAGAGACCCAGTACTTC. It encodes CASSLSLGETQYF.

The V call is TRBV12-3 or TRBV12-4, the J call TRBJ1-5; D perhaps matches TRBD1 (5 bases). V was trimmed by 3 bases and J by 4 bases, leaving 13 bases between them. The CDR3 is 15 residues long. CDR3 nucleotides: TGTGCCAGCAGTTTTTCCGGGGGAGAGAATCAGCCCCAGCATTTT. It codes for CASSFSGGENQPQHF.

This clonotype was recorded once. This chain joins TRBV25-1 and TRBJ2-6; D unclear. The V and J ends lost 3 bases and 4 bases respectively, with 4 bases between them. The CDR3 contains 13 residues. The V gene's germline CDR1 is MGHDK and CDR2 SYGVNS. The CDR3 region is CASSDAGANVLTF. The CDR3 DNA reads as TGTGCCAGCAGTGATGCCGGGGCCAACGTCCTGACTTTC.

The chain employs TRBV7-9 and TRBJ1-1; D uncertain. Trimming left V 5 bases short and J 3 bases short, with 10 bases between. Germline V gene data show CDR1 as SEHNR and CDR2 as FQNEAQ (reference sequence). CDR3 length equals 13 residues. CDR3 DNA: TGTGCCAGCAGCCATCCGTGGGACACTGAAGCTTTCTTT. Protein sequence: CASSHPWDTEAFF. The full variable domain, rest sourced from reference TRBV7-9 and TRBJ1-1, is DTGVSQNPRHKITKRGQNVTFRCDPISEHNRLYWYRQTLGQGPEFLTYFQNEAQLEKSRLLSDRFSAERPKGSFSTLEIQRTEQGDSAMYLCASSHPWDTEAFFGQGTRLTVV.

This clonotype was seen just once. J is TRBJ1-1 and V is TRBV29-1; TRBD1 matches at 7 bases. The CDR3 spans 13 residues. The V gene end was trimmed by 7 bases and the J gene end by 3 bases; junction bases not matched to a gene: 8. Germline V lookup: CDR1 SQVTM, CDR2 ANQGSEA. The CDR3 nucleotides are TGCAGCGCCGCGGGACAGTCCCACACTGAAGCTTTCTTT. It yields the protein CSAAGQSHTEAFF.

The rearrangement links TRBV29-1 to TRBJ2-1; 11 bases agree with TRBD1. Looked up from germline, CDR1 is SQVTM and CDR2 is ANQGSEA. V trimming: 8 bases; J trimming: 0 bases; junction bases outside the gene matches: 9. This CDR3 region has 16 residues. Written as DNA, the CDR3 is TGCAGCACCCTCCCGGGGACAGGGGGCTCCTACAATGAGCAGTTCTTC. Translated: CSTLPGTGGSYNEQFF.

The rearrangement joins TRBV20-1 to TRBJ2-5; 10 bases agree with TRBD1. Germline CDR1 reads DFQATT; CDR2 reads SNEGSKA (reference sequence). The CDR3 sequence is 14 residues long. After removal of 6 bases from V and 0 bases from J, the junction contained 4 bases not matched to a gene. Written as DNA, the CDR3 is TGCAGTGCCGACGGGACAGGGGACCAAGAGACCCAGTACTTC. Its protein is CSADGTGDQETQYF.

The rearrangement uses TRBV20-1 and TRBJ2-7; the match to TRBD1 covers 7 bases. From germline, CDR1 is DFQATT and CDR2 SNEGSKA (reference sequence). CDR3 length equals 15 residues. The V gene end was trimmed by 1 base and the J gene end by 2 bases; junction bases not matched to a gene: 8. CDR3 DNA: TGCAGTGCTAGAGGGGACAGAAAGAGTACCTACGAGCAGTACTTC. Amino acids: CSARGDRKSTYEQYF.

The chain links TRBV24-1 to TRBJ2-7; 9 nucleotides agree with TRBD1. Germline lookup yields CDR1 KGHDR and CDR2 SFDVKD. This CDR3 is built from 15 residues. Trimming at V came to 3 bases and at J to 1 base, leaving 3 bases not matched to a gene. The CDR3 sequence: CATSDTGTGSYEQYF. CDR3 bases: TGTGCCACCAGTGATACCGGGACAGGGTCCTACGAGCAGTACTTC.

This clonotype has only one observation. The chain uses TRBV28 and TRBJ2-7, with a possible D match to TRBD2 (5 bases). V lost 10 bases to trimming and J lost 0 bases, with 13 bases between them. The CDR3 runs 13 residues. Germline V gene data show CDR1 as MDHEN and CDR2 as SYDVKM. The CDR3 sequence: CAIQSGVSYEQYF. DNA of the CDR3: TGTGCCATCCAGTCCGGGGTCTCCTACGAGCAGTACTTC. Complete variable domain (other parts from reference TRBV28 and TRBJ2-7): DVKVTQSSRYLVKRTGEKVFLECVQDMDHENMFWYRQDPGLGLRLIYFSYDVKMKEKGDIPEGYSVSREKKERFSLILESASTNQTSMYLCAIQSGVSYEQYFGPGTRLTVT.

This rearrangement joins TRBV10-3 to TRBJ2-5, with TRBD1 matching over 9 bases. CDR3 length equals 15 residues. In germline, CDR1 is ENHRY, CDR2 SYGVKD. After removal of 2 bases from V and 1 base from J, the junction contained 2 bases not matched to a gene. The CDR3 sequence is CAISEGQGFQETQYF. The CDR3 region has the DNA TGTGCCATCAGTGAGGGACAGGGGTTCCAAGAGACCCAGTACTTC.

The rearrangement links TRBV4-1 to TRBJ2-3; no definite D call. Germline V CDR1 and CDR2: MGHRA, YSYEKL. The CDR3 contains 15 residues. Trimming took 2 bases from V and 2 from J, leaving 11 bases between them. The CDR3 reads CASSQLTALTDTQYF. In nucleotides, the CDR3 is TGCGCCAGCAGCCAACTGACGGCCCTCACAGATACGCAGTATTTT.

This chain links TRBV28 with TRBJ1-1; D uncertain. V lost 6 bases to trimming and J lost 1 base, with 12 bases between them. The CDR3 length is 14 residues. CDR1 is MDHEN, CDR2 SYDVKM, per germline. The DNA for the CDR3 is TGTGCCAGCAGACTTATATGGCAGAACACTGAAGCTTTCTTT. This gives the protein CASRLIWQNTEAFF.

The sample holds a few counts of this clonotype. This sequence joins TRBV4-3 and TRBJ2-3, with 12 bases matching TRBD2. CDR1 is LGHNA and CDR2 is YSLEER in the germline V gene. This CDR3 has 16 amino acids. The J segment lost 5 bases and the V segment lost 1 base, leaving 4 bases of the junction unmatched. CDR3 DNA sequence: TGCGCCAGCAGCCAAGGGACTAGCGGGGTTGGAGATACGCAGTATTTT. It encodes CASSQGTSGVGDTQYF.

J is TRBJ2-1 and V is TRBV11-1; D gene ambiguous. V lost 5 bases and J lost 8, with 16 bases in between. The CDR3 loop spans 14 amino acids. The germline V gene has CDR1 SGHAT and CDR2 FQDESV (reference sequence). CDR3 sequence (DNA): TGTGCCAGCAGCCCAGTCGGCACTGGCGATGAGCAGTTCTTC. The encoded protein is CASSPVGTGDEQFF. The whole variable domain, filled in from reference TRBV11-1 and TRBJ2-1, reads EAEVAQSPRYKITEKSQAVAFWCDPISGHATLYWYRQILGQGPELLVQFQDESVVDDSQLPKDRFSAERLKGVDSTLKIQPAELGDSAMYLCASSPVGTGDEQFFGPGTRLTVL.

CDR3 protein: CATNRMDTQNEQFF. For the CDR3, the DNA is TGTGCCACAAATAGGATGGACACCCAAAATGAGCAGTTCTTC. The chain joins TRBV28 to TRBJ2-1; D possibly corresponds to TRBD1 (5 bases). Trimming removed 10 bases at V and 7 bases at J, with 20 bases between. Germline CDR1 is MDHEN and CDR2 is SYDVKM. This CDR3 region has 14 residues. Combining the CDR3 with reference TRBV28 and TRBJ2-1 gives the whole variable domain DVKVTQSSRYLVKRTGEKVFLECVQDMDHENMFWYRQDPGLGLRLIYFSYDVKMKEKGDIPEGYSVSREKKERFSLILESASTNQTSMYLCATNRMDTQNEQFFGPGTRLTVL.